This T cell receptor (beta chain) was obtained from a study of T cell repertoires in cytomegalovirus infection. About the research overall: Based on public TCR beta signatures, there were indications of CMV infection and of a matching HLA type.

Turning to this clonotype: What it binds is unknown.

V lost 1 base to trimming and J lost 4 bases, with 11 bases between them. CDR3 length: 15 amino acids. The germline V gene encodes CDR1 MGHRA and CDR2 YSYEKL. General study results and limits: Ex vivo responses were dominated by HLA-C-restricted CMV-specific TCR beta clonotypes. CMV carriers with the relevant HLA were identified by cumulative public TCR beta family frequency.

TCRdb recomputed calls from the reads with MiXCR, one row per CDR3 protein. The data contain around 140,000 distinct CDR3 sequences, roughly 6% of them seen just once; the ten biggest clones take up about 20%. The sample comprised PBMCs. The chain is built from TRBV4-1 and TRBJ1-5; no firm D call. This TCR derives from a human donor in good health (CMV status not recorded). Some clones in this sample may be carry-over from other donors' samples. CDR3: CASSQGRSGNQPQHF. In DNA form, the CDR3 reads TGCGCCAGCAGCCAAGGGAGGTCGGGGAATCAGCCCCAGCATTTT.